These 10 T cell receptor beta chains were sequenced from one sample in a study of T cell therapy after organ transplantation. Sample time point: 4-8 weeks after completion of therapy. Clones were sequenced by immunoSEQ multiplex PCR, and TCRdb holds only the in-frame ones, with some missing. The table shows 15,000 to 25,000 clones, with around 85% occurring only once. These TCRs are of unknown antigen specificity. This material consisted of CD8+ T cells from blood, taken after autologous CMV-specific T cell therapy. The receptor source for this set is a human patient who had received a solid organ transplant and had CMV disease. Some T cells may be supplied by the graft donor.

The J gene is TRBJ2-1, the V gene TRBV27; D unclear. The CDR3 runs 18 residues. CDR1 is MNHEY, CDR2 SMNVEV, per germline (reference sequence). V was clipped by 5 bases and J by 1 base, with 21 bases between them. For the CDR3, the DNA is TGTGCCAGCAGTCCATCAATTTCTTCGGGCCCTTCCTACAATGAGCAGTTCTTC. Amino acid sequence: CASSPSISSGPSYNEQFF.

V gene TRBV6-5 combines with J gene TRBJ2-5, with D perhaps given as TRBD1 or TRBD2 (5 bases each). The germline gives CDR1 MNHEY, CDR2 SVGAGI. The germline V and J ends were trimmed by 4 bases and 2 bases, with 17 bases remaining between them. The CDR3 consists of 16 residues. CDR3 protein: CASSFSIGTGQETQYF. The CDR3 nucleotides are TGTGCCAGCAGTTTTTCTATAGGGACCGGGCAAGAGACCCAGTACTTC.

This chain joins TRBV5-6 and TRBJ1-1, with D uncertain. From germline, CDR1 is SGHDT and CDR2 YYEEEE. The germline V and J ends were trimmed by 4 bases and 3 bases, with 7 bases remaining between them. The CDR3 totals 12 residues. CDR3: CASSPGDTEAFF. The CDR3 DNA reads TGTGCCAGCAGCCCCGGGGACACTGAAGCTTTCTTT.

This clone turned up a few times. The rearrangement links TRBV12-5 to TRBJ1-2; a possible D gene is TRBD1 (6 bases). The germline V gene has CDR1 LGHNT and CDR2 FRNRAP. This CDR3 contains 13 residues. Trimming removed 7 bases from V and 3 bases from J, with 12 bases in between. CDR3: CASAGQTDYGYTF. The CDR3 DNA reads TGTGCTAGTGCTGGACAGACCGACTATGGCTACACCTTC.

The rearrangement uses TRBV19 and TRBJ2-5; D is perhaps TRBD2 (6 bases). CDR3 size: 15 residues. Trimming removed 1 base at V and 4 bases at J, with 13 bases between. Germline CDR1 reads LNHDA; CDR2 reads SQIVND (reference sequence). The DNA of the CDR3 is TGTGCCAGTAGTATAGGACTAGAGGGTGGAGAGACCCAGTACTTC. It yields the protein CASSIGLEGGETQYF. Complete variable domain (other parts from reference TRBV19 and TRBJ2-5): DGGITQSPKYLFRKEGQNVTLSCEQNLNHDAMYWYRQDPGQGLRLIYYSQIVNDFQKGDIAEGYSVSREKKESFPLTVTSAQKNPTAFYLCASSIGLEGGETQYFGPGTRLLVL.

The genes are TRBV5-5 and TRBJ2-7, with D possibly matching TRBD1 (5 bases). V was trimmed by 0 bases and J by 3 bases, leaving 13 bases between them. This CDR3 region has 15 residues. Germline V gene data show CDR1 as SGHKS and CDR2 as YYEKEE (reference sequence). CDR3 sequence reads: CASSLARVIGYEQYF. Here the CDR3 DNA reads TGTGCCAGCAGCTTGGCCAGGGTCATTGGCTACGAGCAGTACTTC.

J is TRBJ2-7 and V is TRBV6-5; the D is unclear. CDR1 and CDR2 from the germline V gene are MNHEY and SVGAGI. The CDR3 length is 14 residues. V was pared by 5 bases and J by 3 bases, with 14 bases between. The DNA for the CDR3 is TGTGCCAGCAGTGACGCCCGAATCCTCTACGAGCAGTACTTC. Its protein product is CASSDARILYEQYF.

The chain is built from TRBV27 and TRBJ2-7; perhaps D is TRBD1 or TRBD2 (6 bases each). V was clipped by 4 bases and J by 5 bases, with 15 bases between them. The CDR3 totals 14 residues. Germline loops: CDR1 MNHEY, CDR2 SMNVEV (reference sequence). The CDR3 DNA reads TGTGCCAGCAGTTATTTCGACAGGAGGGACGAGCAGTACTTC. This encodes CASSYFDRRDEQYF.

This chain connects TRBV5-4 to TRBJ2-1; 10 nucleotides match TRBD2. This CDR3 spans 16 amino acids. V shed 5 bases, J shed 6 bases, and the junction held 11 bases outside the gene matches. Germline lookup yields CDR1 SGHNT and CDR2 YYREEE (reference sequence). The CDR3 nucleotides are TGTGCCAGCAGTCGAGACCTAGCGGGAGAGGGCAATGAGCAGTTCTTC. The encoded protein is CASSRDLAGEGNEQFF.

The chain carries TRBV2 and TRBJ2-1; D gene uncertain. Per the germline V gene, CDR1 is SNHLY and CDR2 is FYNNEI. The CDR3 loop spans 15 amino acids. V shed 3 bases and J shed 10 bases, with 19 bases lying between them. The CDR3 sequence is CASSEGSSGAQEQFF. The CDR3 nucleotides are TGTGCCAGCAGTGAGGGTTCCTCCGGTGCACAGGAGCAGTTCTTC.